This T cell receptor (beta chain) was captured in a study of preoperative IRX-2 immunotherapy in early breast cancer. This CDR3 spans 15 amino acids. CDR1 LNHDA and CDR2 SQIVND come from the germline V gene (reference sequence). Unmatched junction bases numbered 7, after V lost 4 bases and J lost 3 bases. Treatment denoted: preoperative locoregional IRX-2 cytokine immunotherapy. Patients received preoperative, locoregional IRX-2 cytokine immunotherapy in a phase Ib study. Sequencing was performed with immunoSEQ multiplex PCR; in TCRdb, only in-frame clones are kept and a portion is missing. The sample lists 5,000 to 6,500 clones; around 74% were seen once.

The receptor was isolated from a human donor with breast cancer. The sequencing here drew on tumor tissue, taken before IRX-2 immunotherapy. The chain couples TRBV19 to TRBJ1-2, with TRBD1 matching 8 bases. CDR3 DNA sequence: TGTGCCAGTAGTACAGGACAGGGTGCCGACTATGGCTACACCTTC. Protein sequence: CASSTGQGADYGYTF. The variable domain in full, with the rest retrieved from reference TRBV19 and TRBJ1-2, is DGGITQSPKYLFRKEGQNVTLSCEQNLNHDAMYWYRQDPGQGLRLIYYSQIVNDFQKGDIAEGYSVSREKKESFPLTVTSAQKNPTAFYLCASSTGQGADYGYTFGSGTRLTVV.